Below are 3 T cell receptor beta chains sequenced from a single sample in a study of blood T cell repertoires in COVID-19. The method was immunoSEQ multiplex PCR; TCRdb's version includes in-frame clones alone and lacks a portion of them. The repertoire includes approximately 230,000 clones, about 79% of them detected once, and about 9% sits in the top ten. The specimen was peripheral blood. These receptors were taken from a man at least 80 years old with acute or convalescent COVID-19.

This chain joins TRBV6-1 and TRBJ1-6, with D possibly matching TRBD1 (5 bases). Germline V CDR1 and CDR2: MNHNS, SASEGT. The CDR3 loop spans 16 amino acids. V lost 1 base to trimming and J lost 1 base, with 8 bases between them. The CDR3 reads CASSEGGASYNSPLHF. DNA for the CDR3: TGTGCCAGCAGTGAAGGGGGCGCTTCCTATAATTCACCCCTCCACTTT.

The chain is built from TRBV3-1 (or the pseudogene TRBV3-2) and TRBJ1-1; D uncertain. CDR1 and CDR2 (germline): LGHDT, YNNKEL (reference sequence). V was shortened by 4 bases and J by 1 base, with 10 bases between the two germline ends. CDR3 length: 14 residues. The CDR3 loop is CASSPYRGNTEAFF. In DNA, the CDR3 is TGTGCCAGCAGCCCGTATCGCGGGAACACTGAAGCTTTCTTT.

This clone appeared once. The V gene is TRBV11-2, the J gene TRBJ2-1, with TRBD2 as a possible D gene (6 bases). Germline V gene sequence: CDR1 SGHAT, CDR2 FQNNGV. V was trimmed by 5 bases and J by 6 bases, leaving 17 bases between them. The CDR3 consists of 15 residues. The CDR3 loop is CASSRRERRVNEQFF. Here the CDR3 DNA reads TGTGCCAGCAGCCGAAGGGAGCGGAGGGTCAATGAGCAGTTCTTC.